A single sample is the source of the 15 T cell receptor beta chains below, sequenced in a study of cytomegalovirus exposure and HLA in healthy donors. Profiled with immunoSEQ multiplex PCR; TCRdb holds only in-frame clones, not every one. The repertoire holds tens of thousands of clones, with around four fifths as singletons. Sequenced: PBMCs. The source is a man in his thirties or forties in good health and CMV-seronegative.

V usage is TRBV2 and J usage is TRBJ2-1; TRBD1 agrees at 10 bases. This CDR3 has 15 amino acids. The germline V gene has CDR1 SNHLY and CDR2 FYNNEI. The J segment lost 5 bases and the V segment lost 5 bases, leaving 6 bases of the junction unmatched. The CDR3 here is CASSLRQGANNEQFF. The CDR3 region has the DNA TGTGCCAGCAGTTTAAGACAGGGGGCGAACAATGAGCAGTTCTTC.

The gene calls are TRBV6-5 and TRBJ1-2; D may be TRBD1 (6 bases). The CDR3 has 13 residues. V lost 5 bases and J 4 bases, leaving 11 bases between the germline ends. The V gene's germline CDR1 is MNHEY and CDR2 SVGAGI. The CDR3 DNA reads as TGTGCCAGCAGTAACGACAGGCCCTATGGCTACACCTTC. It codes for CASSNDRPYGYTF.

This chain links TRBV4-2 with TRBJ2-2; tentative D call: TRBD1 (5 bases). Germline lookup yields CDR1 LGHNA and CDR2 YNFKEQ. V was clipped by 4 bases and J by 4 bases, with 7 bases between them. The CDR3 runs 13 residues. The CDR3 loop is CASSPRGTGELFF. CDR3 bases: TGTGCCAGCAGCCCTAGGGGCACCGGGGAGCTGTTTTTT.

This rearrangement joins TRBV7-6 to TRBJ1-3; TRBD1 aligns across 8 bases. The V segment lost 6 bases and the J segment 1 base; nucleotides outside the gene matches: 8. Germline assignment: CDR1 SGHVS and CDR2 FNYEAQ. The CDR3 is 16 residues long. CDR3 DNA sequence: TGTGCCAGCAGTCTCCGACAGGGGTATTCTGGAAACACCATATATTTT. Its protein product is CASSLRQGYSGNTIYF. Complete variable domain (other parts from reference TRBV7-6 and TRBJ1-3): GAGVSQSPRYKVTKRGQDVALRCDPISGHVSLYWYRQALGQGPEFLTYFNYEAQQDKSGLPNDRFSAERPEGSISTLTIQRTEQRDSAMYRCASSLRQGYSGNTIYFGEGSWLTVV.

The CDR3 is CASSRGTGGRETQYF. CDR3 nucleotide sequence: TGTGCCAGCAGCCGAGGGACAGGGGGTCGGGAGACCCAGTACTTC. The gene calls are TRBV7-9 and TRBJ2-5; 11 positions agree with TRBD1. This CDR3 is 15 amino acids long. CDR1 and CDR2 from the germline V gene are SEHNR and FQNEAQ (reference sequence). Unmatched junction bases numbered 7, after V lost 5 bases and J lost 5 bases.

This rearrangement joins TRBV5-1 to TRBJ1-2, with D possibly being TRBD1 (6 bases). Germline values: CDR1 SGHRS, CDR2 YFSETQ. V lost 2 bases, J lost 6 bases, and 11 bases lay in between. This CDR3 spans 13 amino acids. This CDR3 is CASSLGQLHGYTF. CDR3 DNA: TGCGCCAGCAGCTTAGGACAGTTACATGGCTACACCTTC.

The J gene is TRBJ2-3, the V gene TRBV4-1, with TRBD2 matching over 11 bases. The junction had 14 bases not matched to a gene; V was cut back by 0 bases and J by 6 bases. CDR1 MGHRA and CDR2 YSYEKL come from the germline V gene. The CDR3 sequence is 19 residues long. The CDR3 here is CASSQDTVLAGGVGDTQYF. CDR3 in DNA: TGCGCCAGCAGCCAAGATACTGTTCTAGCGGGGGGAGTTGGGGATACGCAGTATTTT.

This sequence joins TRBV28 and TRBJ1-5; a weak D match, TRBD1 (6 bases). Germline V gives CDR1 MDHEN, CDR2 SYDVKM. V was clipped by 5 bases and J by 5 bases, with 22 bases between them. The CDR3 is made up of 17 amino acids. The chain's CDR3 is CASSPTLGASLYQPQHF. CDR3 nucleotide sequence: TGTGCCAGCAGTCCCACATTGGGGGCGTCTCTGTATCAGCCCCAGCATTTT.

The rearrangement links TRBV5-6 to TRBJ2-5; 7 bases align to TRBD2. The germline V gene has CDR1 SGHDT and CDR2 YYEEEE. V lost 4 bases, J lost 1 base, and 7 bases stayed unmatched. The CDR3 consists of 15 residues. The CDR3 DNA reads as TGTGCCAGCAGCCGTAGGGTAGCGGGCCAAGAGACCCAGTACTTC. Amino acid sequence: CASSRRVAGQETQYF. The whole variable domain, remainder taken from reference TRBV5-6 and TRBJ2-5, is DAGVTQSPTHLIKTRGQQVTLRCSPKSGHDTVSWYQQALGQGPQFIFQYYEEEERQRGNFPDRFSGHQFPNYSSELNVNALLLGDSALYLCASSRRVAGQETQYFGPGTRLLVL.

The chain has TRBV4-3 and TRBJ2-1; 10 bases fit TRBD2. Germline V lookup: CDR1 LGHNA, CDR2 YSLEER. Germline trimming cut 1 base from V and 0 bases from J; bases unmatched to any gene: 0. This CDR3 comprises 16 residues. The CDR3 region has the DNA TGCGCCAGCAGCCAAGGACTAGCGGGCTCCTACAATGAGCAGTTCTTC. As protein: CASSQGLAGSYNEQFF.

The V and J genes are TRBV7-2 and TRBJ1-6; D unclear. The CDR3 is made up of 14 amino acids. Germline lookup yields CDR1 SGHTA and CDR2 FQGNSA. The germline V and J ends were trimmed by 6 bases and 9 bases, with 15 bases remaining between them. CDR3 region: CASRGEIGGSPLHF. The CDR3 nucleotides are TGTGCCAGCAGAGGAGAGATTGGTGGTTCACCCCTCCACTTT.

This chain connects TRBV15 to TRBJ2-7; 7 bases agree with TRBD2. CDR1 LNHNV and CDR2 YYDKDF come from the germline V gene (reference sequence). V was pared by 4 bases and J by 3 bases, with 12 bases of the junction left unmatched. The CDR3 is 16 residues long. CDR3 protein: CATSNRLSGPIYEQYF. The DNA of the CDR3 is TGTGCCACCAGCAACCGTCTTAGCGGGCCTATCTACGAGCAGTACTTC.

This clone was observed once. The J gene is TRBJ2-7, the V gene TRBV7-3; TRBD2 aligns across 14 bases. The V segment lost 5 bases and the J segment 2 bases; nucleotides outside the gene matches: 17. CDR1 is SGHTA, CDR2 FQGTGA, per germline. The CDR3 consists of 20 residues. CDR3 sequence (DNA): TGTGCCAGCAGCGGGACATGGGGGACTAGCGGGAGCGGGATCACCTACGAGCAGTACGTC. This encodes CASSGTWGTSGSGITYEQYV.

The J gene is TRBJ2-2, the V gene TRBV7-3, with 7 bases lining up with TRBD1. The V segment lost 6 bases and the J segment 11 bases; nucleotides outside the gene matches: 9. There are 13 residues in the CDR3. From germline, CDR1 is SGHTA and CDR2 FQGTGA. The DNA of the CDR3 is TGTGCCAGCAGGGGACAGACCTCGTCAGAGCTGTTTTTT. This encodes CASRGQTSSELFF.

This clone occurred a few times. This chain connects TRBV7-2 to TRBJ2-7, with D uncertain. The CDR3 sequence is 12 residues long. Between the trimmed V and J ends, which lost 5 bases and 3 bases, there was a span of 8 bases. The germline CDR1 and CDR2 sequences are SGHTA and FQGNSA. CDR3 protein: CASSDLGYEQYF. The CDR3, as DNA: TGTGCCAGCAGCGACCTAGGCTACGAGCAGTACTTC.